This T cell receptor beta chain was retrieved from a study of T cell repertoires in cytomegalovirus infection. V lost 8 bases and J 3 bases, leaving 10 bases between the germline ends. Germline CDR1 and CDR2: ENHRY and SYGVKD. This CDR3 has 12 residues. TCRdb used MiXCR to reprocess the reads, holding one entry per CDR3 protein. The sample has 300,000 to 400,000 distinct CDR3 sequences, approximately 18% seen once; the top ten hold 8.7%. The material sequenced was PBMCs. V usage is TRBV10-3 and J usage is TRBJ1-2, with unresolved D. This clonotype was obtained from a human donor in good health (CMV status not recorded). Some clones in this sample may be carry-over from other donors' samples. CDR3 coding DNA: TGTGCCATCCAAGACACCGACTATGGCTACACCTTC. This gives the protein CAIQDTDYGYTF.